This TCR beta chain was sequenced in a study of a mutant IDH1 vaccine in newly diagnosed glioma. Overall study: The patients received vaccinations eight times, in weeks 1, 3, 5, 7, 11, 15, 19 and 23. It was radiotherapy, temozolomide, or both that patients received previously, with most receiving both. Points from the study as a whole: Vaccine-induced immune responses occurred in more than 80% of patients.

Indicated time point: week 11, during vaccination. What each vaccine dose contained was 300 ug of mutant IDH1 20-mer peptide, accompanied by topical imiquimod. Newly diagnosed WHO grade 3 or 4 IDH1-mutant, ATRX-lost astrocytomas were identified in the donors. Data came from immunoSEQ multiplex PCR; TCRdb stores just in-frame clones and leaves some out. The sample shows under 150,000 clones, about 80% of them seen only once. The V end was cut by 0 bases, the J end by 0 bases, with 8 bases between. The V gene's germline CDR1 is MNHEY and CDR2 SVGAGI. CDR3 length equals 15 residues. Regarding this clone: What it binds is not known.

The sample here was PBMCs, taken from a glioma patient whose treatment included an IDH1 peptide vaccine. The TCR was taken from a middle-aged man with glioma. This rearrangement joins TRBV6-5 to TRBJ2-5, with D possibly TRBD2 on 6 matching bases. As DNA, the CDR3 is TGTGCCAGCAGTTACTCGGGGGGTAACCAAGAGACCCAGTACTTC. It is translated as CASSYSGGNQETQYF.